This T cell receptor beta chain emerged from a study of T cells in localized non-small cell lung cancer (dated by TCRdb to about 2020). About the full investigation: Comparing tumors with uninvolved tumor-adjacent lungs, the study looked at the T cell repertoires of 200 to 250 patients with early-stage NSCLC. The cohort was made up of around 240 treatment-naive NSCLC patients whose localized lung tumors had been resected. A mean age of roughly 66 years was recorded for the NSCLC patients, of whom 129 were male and 85 to 110 were female. Results and caveats for the whole study, not just this receptor: Because the study design was exploratory, TCR variables were selected using unadjusted p-values without false-discovery rate correction. Longer overall survival was associated with higher T cell density in blood, whereas shorter survival was associated with higher clonality in adjacent lung. Multi-region tumor sequencing was not performed, so intratumor heterogeneity could not be excluded. The highest T cell clonality was observed in uninvolved tumor-adjacent lung, where clonality exceeded that of tumor, suggesting that antigenic responses were more focused in uninvolved tumor-adjacent lung. A median of around 50 of the top 100 tumor clones were detected in paired uninvolved adjacent lung, and around 30 of these tumor clones were also found among the top 100 clones of the paired uninvolved adjacent lung.

With respect to this clone: The antigen this receptor binds is unknown. Base qualities are missing; no much larger clone stands one base away.

Including the terminal cysteine and phenylalanine, the CDR3 comprises 15 residues. The only DNA kept is the CDR3, 45 bases in frame from the first base. Per the germline V gene, MDHEN is the CDR1 and SYDVKM is the CDR2. Germline trimming: 6 bases from V, 0 bases from J; junction bases outside gene matches: 2. At diagnosis, tumor, uninvolved tumor-adjacent lung and peripheral blood were collected and then preserved as a mix of FFPE and fresh-frozen material. For TCR repertoire profiling, blood samples were analyzed as peripheral blood mononuclear cells. The immunoSEQ Assay was used to sequence TCR beta CDR3 regions from DNA. The original methods were these. T cell density was computed as TCR beta template counts normalized to usable DNA estimated by amplifying housekeeping genes. Using the preseqR package, richness was estimated by extrapolating to 120,000 templates for tissue samples and 400,000 templates for PBMC samples. Clonality was calculated as one minus Pielou's evenness. Differential abundance testing on productive amino-acid clonotypes, with a minimum total count of 5 and an alpha of 0.1, was used to identify tissue-enriched TCRs. The Jaccard Index and the Morisita Overlap Index were used to quantify repertoire overlap between compartments. GLIPH clustered TCR beta CDR3s with public tetramer-defined viral CDR3s; viral motifs required at least three viral sequences plus V-gene enrichment. TCRdb carries this immuneACCESS record with in-frame sequences only. Its versions omit some clonotypes, under half of them owing to an unresolved V gene in the studies checked, with the rest unexplained. That table supplies the V and J calls and clone size; D and trimming were determined from the DNA. Recorded for this sample are some 19,000 clones; about 89% of them occurred a single time. The leading ten clones occupy roughly 4% of the sample.

The specimen comprised peripheral blood, sampled before any cancer treatment. The TCR was taken from a male donor older than 55 with stage I squamous cell lung carcinoma. This chain is built from TRBV28 and TRBJ1-5; TRBD1 agrees with 10 junctional bases. The CDR3 protein: CASRGQGSSNQPQHF. The DNA is TGTGCCAGCAGGGGACAGGGGAGTAGCAATCAGCCCCAGCATTTT.